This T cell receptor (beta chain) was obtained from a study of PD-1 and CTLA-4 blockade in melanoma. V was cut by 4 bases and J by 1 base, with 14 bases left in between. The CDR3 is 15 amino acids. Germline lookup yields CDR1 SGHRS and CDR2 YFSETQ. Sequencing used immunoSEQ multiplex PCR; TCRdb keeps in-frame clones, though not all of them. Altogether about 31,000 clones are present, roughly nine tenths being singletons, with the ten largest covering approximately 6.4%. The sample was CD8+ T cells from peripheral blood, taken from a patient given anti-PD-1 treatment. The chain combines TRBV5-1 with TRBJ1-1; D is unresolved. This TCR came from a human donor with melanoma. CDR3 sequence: CASSATVRGNTEAFF. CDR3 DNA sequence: TGCGCCAGCAGCGCCACCGTTAGAGGGAACACTGAAGCTTTCTTT.